This TCR beta chain was recovered during a study of cytomegalovirus exposure and HLA in healthy donors. CDR1 and CDR2 (germline): MDHEN, SYDVKM. The V and J ends lost 8 bases and 6 bases respectively, with 17 bases between them. The length of the CDR3 is 14 residues. PCR amplification relied on 60 Vbeta primers (plus 13 Jbeta primers). Only in-frame clones appear in the TCRdb table, and some are missing; sequencing was by immunoSEQ multiplex PCR. The table records about 190,000 clones, more than 75% of them present only once. This clone was picked up one time. Its specificity is not known. General observations from the study: One variant, a missense change in DCLRE1C, was linked in a later analysis to TCR beta V- and J-gene trimming. What TCR beta sequences reportedly achieved was accurate prediction of HLA-A and HLA-B alleles in most subjects. CMV serostatus stood as the only immune exposure information on hand.

The clonotype comes from a man aged 25-40 years in good health and CMV-seronegative. V usage is TRBV28 and J usage is TRBJ1-3; a possible D gene is TRBD1 (6 bases). Material: PBMCs. In DNA form, the CDR3 reads TGTGCCAGCTACGAACAGGGTGGGGAAAACACCATATATTTT. Translated: CASYEQGGENTIYF.